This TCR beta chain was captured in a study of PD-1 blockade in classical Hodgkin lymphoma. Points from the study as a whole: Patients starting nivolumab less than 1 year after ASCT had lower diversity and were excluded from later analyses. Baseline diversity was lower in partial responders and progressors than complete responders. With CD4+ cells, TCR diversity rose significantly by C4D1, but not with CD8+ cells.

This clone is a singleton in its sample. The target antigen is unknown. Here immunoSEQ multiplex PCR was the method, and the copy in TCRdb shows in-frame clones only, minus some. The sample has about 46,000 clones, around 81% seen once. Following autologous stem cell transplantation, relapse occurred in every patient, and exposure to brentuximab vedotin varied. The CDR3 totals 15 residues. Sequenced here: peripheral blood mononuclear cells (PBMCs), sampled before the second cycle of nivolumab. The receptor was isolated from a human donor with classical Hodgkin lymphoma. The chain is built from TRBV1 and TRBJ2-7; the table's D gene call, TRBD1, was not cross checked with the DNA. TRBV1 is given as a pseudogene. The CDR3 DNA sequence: TGCACCAGCAGCCAACTACAGGGGTCTATCCACGAGCAGTACTTC. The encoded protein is CTSSQLQGSIHEQYF.